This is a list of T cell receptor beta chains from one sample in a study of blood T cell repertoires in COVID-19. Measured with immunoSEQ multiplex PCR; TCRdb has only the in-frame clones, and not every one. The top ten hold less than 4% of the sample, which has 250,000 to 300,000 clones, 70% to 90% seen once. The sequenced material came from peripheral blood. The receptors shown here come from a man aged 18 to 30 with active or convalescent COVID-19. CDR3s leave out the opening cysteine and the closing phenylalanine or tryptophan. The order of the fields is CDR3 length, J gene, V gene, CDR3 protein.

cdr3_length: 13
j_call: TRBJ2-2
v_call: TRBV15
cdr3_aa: ATSRDIRETGELF

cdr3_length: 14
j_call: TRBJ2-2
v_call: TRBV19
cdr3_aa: AVGKRSGRNTGELF

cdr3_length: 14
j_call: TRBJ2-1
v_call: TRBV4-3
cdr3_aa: ASSQGATGTVNEQF

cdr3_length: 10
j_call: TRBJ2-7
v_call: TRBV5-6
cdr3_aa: ASSFQGGEQY

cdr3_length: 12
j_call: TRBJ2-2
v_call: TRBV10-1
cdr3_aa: ASSDRGLTGELF

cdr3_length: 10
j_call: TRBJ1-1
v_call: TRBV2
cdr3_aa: ARGQGGTEAF

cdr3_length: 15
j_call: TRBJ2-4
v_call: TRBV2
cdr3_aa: ASSPPGGQRWVNIQY

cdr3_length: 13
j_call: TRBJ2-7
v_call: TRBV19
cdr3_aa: ASSIVASGSYEQY

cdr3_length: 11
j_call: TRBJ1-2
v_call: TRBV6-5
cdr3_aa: ASSLRQGRGYT

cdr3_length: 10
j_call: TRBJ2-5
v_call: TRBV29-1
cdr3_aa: SVERSGETQY

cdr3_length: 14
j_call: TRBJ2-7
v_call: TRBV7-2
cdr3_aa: ASSSRTRTGAGEQY

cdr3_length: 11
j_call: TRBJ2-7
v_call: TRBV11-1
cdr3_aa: ASSLNEGYEQY

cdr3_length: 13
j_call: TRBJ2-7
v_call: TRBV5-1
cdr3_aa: ASRYPREGDYEQY

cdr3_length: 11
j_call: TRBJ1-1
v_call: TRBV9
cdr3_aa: ASSLTGGQAAF

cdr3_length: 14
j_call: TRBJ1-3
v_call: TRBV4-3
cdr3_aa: ASSQDLADSGNTIY

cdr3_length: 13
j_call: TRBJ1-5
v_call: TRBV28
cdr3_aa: ASSLNPGEGQPQH

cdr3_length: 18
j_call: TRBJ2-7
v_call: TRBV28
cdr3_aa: ASSRDRAQFIRDLPYEQY